This entry lists 29 T cell receptor beta chains sequenced from one sample in a study of blood T cell repertoires in COVID-19 (dated by TCRdb to the early 2020s). The library relied on the immunoSEQ multiplex PCR assay. Drawn from immuneACCESS, this table holds only the in-frame rearrangements with V and J called that TCRdb kept. Clones are partly lost; checked studies trace under half to an unresolved V gene and leave the rest unexplained. In this sample the table shows roughly 260,000 clones, 75% to 95% of which occur a single time. Under 3% of the sample is in the top ten clones. Sequencing was carried out using peripheral blood. The receptors stem from a person aged 18-29 years with COVID-19, enrolled during active disease.

The V and J genes are TRBV30 and TRBJ2-4; TRBD2 aligns across 9 bases. The V gene's germline CDR1 is GTSNPN and CDR2 SVGIG (reference sequence). The ends lost 0 bases at V and 2 bases at J; junction bases unmatched: 8. The CDR3 sequence is 17 residues long. The CDR3 coding sequence is TGTGCCTGGAGTGTACGGCGGCTAGCGGGGCCCAAAAACATTCAGTACTTC. This gives the protein CAWSVRRLAGPKNIQYF.

The J gene is TRBJ1-1, the V gene TRBV6-6; weak D call: TRBD1 (5 bases). Germline V CDR1 and CDR2: MNHNY, SVGAGI (reference sequence). CDR3 length equals 12 residues. Between the trimmed V and J ends, which lost 0 bases and 10 bases, there was a span of 9 bases. As DNA, the CDR3 is TGTGCCAGCAGTTACTCTTCCGGGGGAGCTTTCTTT. Amino acid sequence: CASSYSSGGAFF.

This clone appeared a few times. The rearrangement joins TRBV29-1 to TRBJ1-1; D uncertain. Between the trimmed V and J ends, which lost 3 bases and 3 bases, there was a span of 17 bases. Germline loops: CDR1 SQVTM, CDR2 ANQGSEA. The CDR3 sequence is 15 residues long. The CDR3: CSVDAGDTSHTEAFF. The CDR3 nucleotides read TGCAGCGTTGACGCGGGAGACACGTCCCACACTGAAGCTTTCTTT.

V gene TRBV9 combines with J gene TRBJ2-4; the D gene is possibly TRBD2 (6 bases). CDR1 is SGDLS and CDR2 is YYNGEE in the germline V gene. This CDR3 has 17 residues. V was trimmed by 0 bases and J by 0 bases, leaving 13 bases between them. CDR3 bases: TGTGCCAGCAGCGTAGTGTGTGGAGGGAAAGCCAAAAACATTCAGTACTTC. It specifies CASSVVCGGKAKNIQYF.

The genes are TRBV27 and TRBJ1-5, with TRBD1 matching 10 bases. Germline loops: CDR1 MNHEY, CDR2 SMNVEV (reference sequence). The CDR3 length is 16 residues. After removal of 5 bases from V and 1 base from J, the junction contained 5 bases not matched to a gene. Here the CDR3 reads CASSRGTGVSNQPQHF. The CDR3 region has the DNA TGTGCCAGCAGTCGGGGGACAGGGGTAAGCAATCAGCCCCAGCATTTT.

V is TRBV7-6 and J is TRBJ2-7; tentative D call: TRBD1 (6 bases). CDR3 size: 15 residues. V lost 1 base, J lost 3 bases, and 13 bases lay in between. Germline V lookup: CDR1 SGHVS, CDR2 FNYEAQ. The CDR3 DNA sequence: TGTGCCAGCAGCTTAGGGGATGTAGGGGGCTACGAGCAGTACTTC. This gives the protein CASSLGDVGGYEQYF.

The rearrangement joins TRBV10-3 to TRBJ2-1, with TRBD1 identical over 8 bases. Germline CDR1 ENHRY, CDR2 SYGVKD. V was clipped by 9 bases and J by 10 bases; unmatched bases: 11. This CDR3 region has 13 residues. The CDR3 region is CAIEGQVQGEQFF. CDR3 coding DNA: TGTGCCATTGAGGGACAGGTTCAGGGGGAGCAGTTCTTC.

This chain uses TRBV27 with TRBJ2-1, with 8 bases that match TRBD2. This CDR3 contains 20 residues. Trimming at V came to 1 base and at J to 7 bases, leaving 21 bases not matched to a gene. Looked up from germline, CDR1 is MNHEY and CDR2 is SMNVEV (reference sequence). The CDR3 here is CASSLFYVAGGILGGNEQFF. CDR3 nucleotides: TGTGCCAGCAGTTTATTCTATGTGGCGGGAGGTATCCTAGGGGGGAATGAGCAGTTCTTC.

The rearrangement links TRBV19 to TRBJ1-6; D may be TRBD1 (5 bases). Germline CDR1 LNHDA, CDR2 SQIVND (reference sequence). V was cut by 5 bases and J by 10 bases, with 15 bases left in between. CDR3 length: 14 residues. This chain's CDR3 is CASSPDSFGSPLHF. The DNA of the CDR3 is TGTGCCAGTAGTCCCGACAGTTTTGGATCACCCCTCCACTTT.

Comment on this clone: The same CDR3 arises from other DNA sequences in this sample as well. V gene TRBV28 combines with J gene TRBJ2-1, with D maybe TRBD2 (6 bases). Trimming removed 6 bases from V and 9 bases from J, with 9 bases in between. This CDR3 is 11 amino acids long. The germline V gene encodes CDR1 MDHEN and CDR2 SYDVKM. The CDR3 nucleotides read TGTGCCAGCAGCCTGGGGGGTGAGCAGTTCTTC. Translating gives CASSLGGEQFF.

The rearrangement joins TRBV6-6 to TRBJ2-1; 8 nucleotides agree with TRBD2. V lost 2 bases to trimming and J lost 5 bases; unmatched junction nucleotides: 5. Germline V gene lookup returns CDR1 MNHNY and CDR2 SVGAGI (reference sequence). The CDR3 is 15 amino acids. The CDR3 region is CASSYLAGGNNEQFF. The CDR3 DNA follows: TGTGCCAGCAGTTACCTCGCGGGGGGAAACAATGAGCAGTTCTTC.

The V gene is TRBV2, the J gene TRBJ2-7, with D possibly matching TRBD2 (6 bases). This CDR3 spans 15 amino acids. V was clipped by 0 bases and J by 0 bases, with 9 bases between them. Germline loops: CDR1 SNHLY, CDR2 FYNNEI. The CDR3 loop reads CASSEAPGDSYEQYF. CDR3 DNA: TGTGCCAGCAGTGAAGCGCCGGGGGACTCCTACGAGCAGTACTTC. The variable domain in full, with the rest retrieved from reference TRBV2 and TRBJ2-7, is EPEVTQTPSHQVTQMGQEVILRCVPISNHLYFYWYRQILGQKVEFLVSFYNNEISEKSEIFDDQFSVERPDGSNFTLKIRSTKLEDSAMYFCASSEAPGDSYEQYFGPGTRLTVT.

This rearrangement joins TRBV27 to TRBJ1-6; possible D gene TRBD1, 5 bases. The CDR3 consists of 17 residues. Trimming stripped 5 bases from V and 0 bases from J, with 14 bases between. The germline V gene encodes CDR1 MNHEY and CDR2 SMNVEV (reference sequence). The CDR3 nucleotides are TGTGCCAGCAGTCCGCAGACAGTTAGCTCCTATAATTCACCCCTCCACTTT. Protein sequence: CASSPQTVSSYNSPLHF.

The chain is built from TRBV6-1 and TRBJ1-5; D remains unclear. Trimming stripped 0 bases from V and 5 bases from J, with 5 bases between. Per germline, CDR1 MNHNS and CDR2 SASEGT. The CDR3 consists of 13 residues. The CDR3 bases are TGTGCCAGCAGTGAAGCGCGGGATCAGCCCCAGCATTTT. As protein: CASSEARDQPQHF.

CDR3 region: CATSRGGTGPHEQYF. In DNA form, the CDR3 reads TGTGCCACCAGCAGAGGGGGGACAGGGCCACACGAGCAGTACTTC. This chain links TRBV15 with TRBJ2-7, with 9 positions matching TRBD1. The CDR3 length is 15 residues. V was clipped by 1 base and J by 5 bases; unmatched bases: 6. The germline gives CDR1 LNHNV, CDR2 YYDKDF (reference sequence).

The rearrangement uses TRBV18 and TRBJ2-7, with 9 bases identical to TRBD2. CDR3 length: 16 residues. V trimming: 3 bases; J trimming: 3 bases; junction bases outside the gene matches: 9. The germline V gene has CDR1 KGHSH and CDR2 LQKENI. The CDR3 sequence: CASSPLSGLANYEQYF. The CDR3 DNA reads TGTGCCAGCTCACCTCTATCGGGACTAGCAAACTACGAGCAGTACTTC. Filled out from reference TRBV18 and TRBJ2-7, the complete variable domain reads NAGVMQNPRHLVRRRGQEARLRCSPMKGHSHVYWYRQLPEEGLKFMVYLQKENIIDESGMPKERFSAEFPKEGPSILRIQQVVRGDSAAYFCASSPLSGLANYEQYFGPGTRLTVT.

In the case of this clone: A junction end diverges from the germline sequence, so it may reflect a read error. The V call is TRBV7-2, the J call TRBJ2-2, with D tentatively TRBD1 (6 bases). This CDR3 is built from 16 residues. Looked up from germline, CDR1 is SGHTA and CDR2 is FQGNSA. The CDR3 DNA reads TGTGCCAGCAGCTTAGCTCCCCAGGGGAACCCCGGGGAGCTGTTTTTT. It specifies CASSLAPQGNPGELFF.

V usage is TRBV15 and J usage is TRBJ1-2; tentative D call: TRBD1 (5 bases). V shed 5 bases and J shed 2 bases, with 9 bases lying between them. The CDR3 contains 13 residues. Looked up from germline, CDR1 is LNHNV and CDR2 is YYDKDF (reference sequence). CDR3 sequence reads: CATSQGVNYGYTF. The CDR3 region has the DNA TGTGCCACCAGCCAAGGGGTAAACTATGGCTACACCTTC.

The J gene is TRBJ1-2, the V gene TRBV27; possible D gene TRBD1, 6 bases. The V and J ends lost 4 bases and 3 bases respectively, with 12 bases between them. From germline, CDR1 is MNHEY and CDR2 SMNVEV (reference sequence). This CDR3 spans 14 amino acids. The DNA of the CDR3 is TGTGCCAGCAGTTCAGGGGCTGGTGACTATGGCTACACCTTC. This sequence encodes CASSSGAGDYGYTF.

This chain uses TRBV19 with TRBJ2-3; 10 bases fit TRBD1. From germline, CDR1 is LNHDA and CDR2 SQIVND (reference sequence). The junction had 6 bases not matched to a gene; V was cut back by 10 bases and J by 5 bases. The CDR3 runs 13 residues. CDR3 region: CATSTGGRDTQYF. CDR3 bases: TGTGCCACTTCGACAGGGGGCAGAGATACGCAGTATTTT.

The V call is TRBV27, the J call TRBJ2-4, with a tentative D call TRBD2 (6 bases). Germline loops: CDR1 MNHEY, CDR2 SMNVEV (reference sequence). The V gene lost 2 bases and the J gene lost 8 bases, with 13 bases spanning the gap. The length of the CDR3 is 14 residues. CDR3 sequence: CASSLVGRGDIQYF. In DNA form, the CDR3 reads TGTGCCAGCAGTTTAGTTGGCCGCGGGGACATTCAGTACTTC.

The gene calls are TRBV9 and TRBJ2-3; 13 nucleotides match TRBD2. The germline V gene has CDR1 SGDLS and CDR2 YYNGEE. There are 16 residues in the CDR3. V lost 3 bases and J lost 3; bases outside the gene matches: 4. CDR3: CASSEGTSGKTDTQYF. In nucleotides, the CDR3 is TGTGCCAGCAGCGAGGGGACTAGCGGGAAGACAGATACGCAGTATTTT.

This chain links TRBV4-1 with TRBJ1-1, with D hard to call. Germline-derived CDR1 and CDR2 are MGHRA and YSYEKL. The CDR3 extends over 12 amino acids. V shed 1 base and J shed 7 bases, with 7 bases lying between them. For the CDR3, the DNA is TGCGCCAGCAGCCAAGGCGTCTTTGAAGCTTTCTTT. This translates into CASSQGVFEAFF.

This chain joins TRBV2 and TRBJ2-1; D unclear. CDR1 and CDR2 from the germline V gene are SNHLY and FYNNEI. There are 12 residues in the CDR3. V gave up 6 bases and J gave up 5 bases, with 8 bases separating them. The chain's CDR3 is CASSSLNNEQFF. The DNA of the CDR3 is TGTGCCAGCAGCTCCCTTAACAATGAGCAGTTCTTC. Variable domain in full (rest from reference TRBV2 and TRBJ2-1): EPEVTQTPSHQVTQMGQEVILRCVPISNHLYFYWYRQILGQKVEFLVSFYNNEISEKSEIFDDQFSVERPDGSNFTLKIRSTKLEDSAMYFCASSSLNNEQFFGPGTRLTVL.

This chain uses TRBV19 with TRBJ2-7; 11 nucleotides line up with TRBD2. The CDR3 contains 15 residues. Germline lookup yields CDR1 LNHDA and CDR2 SQIVND (reference sequence). V lost 1 base and J lost 7; bases outside the gene matches: 6. In DNA form, the CDR3 reads TGTGCCAGTAGTATAGCACTAGCGGGAGATGGTGAGCAGTACTTC. It encodes CASSIALAGDGEQYF.

This rearrangement joins TRBV4-1 to TRBJ1-4; D uncertain. CDR3 length: 13 amino acids. With 4 bases removed from V and 7 bases from J, the gap between germline ends came to 10 bases. Germline CDR1 and CDR2: MGHRA and YSYEKL. DNA for the CDR3: TGCGCCAGCAGCCTCCGGGAGATTGAAAAACTGTTTTTT. Protein product: CASSLREIEKLFF.

This chain uses TRBV6-1 with TRBJ2-1; the D gene is possibly TRBD2 (5 bases). Trimming shortened V by 0 bases and J by 4 bases, and 13 bases separated the two germline ends. Germline V lookup: CDR1 MNHNS, CDR2 SASEGT. The CDR3 loop spans 16 amino acids. The CDR3 DNA is TGTGCCAGCAGTGAAGCGGAGCTAGCTGTATACAATGAGCAGTTCTTC. Translation gives CASSEAELAVYNEQFF.

The chain recombines TRBV25-1 with TRBJ1-2, with 8 bases fitting TRBD1. J gave up 5 bases and V 8 bases, and 1 base lay outside the gene matches. This CDR3 has 11 amino acids. The germline V gene has CDR1 MGHDK and CDR2 SYGVNS. CDR3 in DNA: TGTGCCAGCCGGACAGGGTATGGCTACACCTTC. Protein product: CASRTGYGYTF.

The chain couples TRBV7-3 to TRBJ1-3; possible D gene TRBD1, 5 bases. Germline-derived CDR1 and CDR2 are SGHTA and FQGTGA. This CDR3 has 13 residues. With 1 base removed from V and 4 bases from J, the gap between germline ends came to 5 bases. The CDR3 loop is CASSLKGGNTIYF. CDR3 DNA sequence: TGTGCCAGCAGCTTAAAGGGGGGAAACACCATATATTTT.